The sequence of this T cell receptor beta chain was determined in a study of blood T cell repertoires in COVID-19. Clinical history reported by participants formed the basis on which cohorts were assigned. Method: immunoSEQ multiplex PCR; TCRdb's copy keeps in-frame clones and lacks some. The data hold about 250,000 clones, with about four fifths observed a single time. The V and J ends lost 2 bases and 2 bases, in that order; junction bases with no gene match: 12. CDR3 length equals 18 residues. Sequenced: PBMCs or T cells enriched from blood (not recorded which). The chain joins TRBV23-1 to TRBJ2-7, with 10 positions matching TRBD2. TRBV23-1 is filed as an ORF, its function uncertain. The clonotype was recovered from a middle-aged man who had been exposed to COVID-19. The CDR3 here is CASSQPGELAGSTYEQYF. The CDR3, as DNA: TGCGCCAGCAGTCAACCCGGGGAACTAGCGGGGAGCACCTACGAGCAGTACTTC.